The rows below give T cell receptor beta chains drawn from one sample of a study of CD4+ T cells in melanoma. Profiling relied on immunoSEQ multiplex PCR, and the TCRdb table lists in-frame clones only, not all of them. The sample gives 15,000 to 20,000 clones, 83% of which show up once; 5.1% is in the top ten. Material: cells from a culture (not recorded whether cultured in vitro). These receptors originate from a human donor with melanoma. CDR3s include the opening cysteine and the closing phenylalanine or tryptophan. A D gene is named only where the DNA matches it firmly. Size values are once, few and many counts, or a class for expanded clones, and some rows have none.

v_call: TRBV6-1; d_call: NA; j_call: TRBJ1-2; clone_size: NA; cdr3_aa: CASSPNYGYTF; cdr3_nt: TGTGCCAGCAGCCCCAACTATGGCTACACCTTC
v_call: TRBV7-8; d_call: NA; j_call: TRBJ2-6; clone_size: NA; cdr3_aa: CASRLAGANVLTF; cdr3_nt: TGTGCCAGCAGGCTGGCCGGGGCCAACGTCCTGACTTTC
v_call: TRBV10-3; d_call: TRBD2; j_call: TRBJ2-1; clone_size: NA; cdr3_aa: CAIRIAGGYNEQFF; cdr3_nt: TGTGCCATCAGAATAGCGGGGGGGTACAATGAGCAGTTCTTC
v_call: TRBV11-1; d_call: NA; j_call: TRBJ1-2; clone_size: NA; cdr3_aa: CASSWGGHGYTF; cdr3_nt: TGTGCCAGCAGCTGGGGGGGACATGGCTACACCTTC
v_call: TRBV27; d_call: NA; j_call: TRBJ1-1; clone_size: NA; cdr3_aa: CASGEGGRAFF; cdr3_nt: TGTGCCAGCGGCGAGGGGGGGCGAGCTTTCTTT
v_call: TRBV30; d_call: TRBD1; j_call: TRBJ1-5; clone_size: NA; cdr3_aa: CAWSPTGTNQPQHF; cdr3_nt: TGTGCCTGGAGTCCGACAGGGACCAATCAGCCCCAGCATTTT
v_call: TRBV9; d_call: NA; j_call: TRBJ2-1; clone_size: few; cdr3_aa: CASSVASGPGNEQFF; cdr3_nt: TGTGCCAGCAGCGTAGCTAGTGGTCCTGGAAATGAGCAGTTCTTC
v_call: TRBV6-5; d_call: NA; j_call: TRBJ1-1; clone_size: NA; cdr3_aa: CASRAQQGGMGAFF; cdr3_nt: TGTGCCAGCAGGGCCCAACAGGGCGGGATGGGAGCTTTCTTT
v_call: TRBV9; d_call: NA; j_call: TRBJ1-2; clone_size: NA; cdr3_aa: CASSPQWRAGGYTF; cdr3_nt: TGTGCCAGCAGCCCCCAATGGAGGGCAGGGGGCTACACCTTC
v_call: TRBV6-5; d_call: TRBD1; j_call: TRBJ1-6; clone_size: NA; cdr3_aa: CASSYSRTGNNSPLHF; cdr3_nt: TGTGCCAGCAGTTACTCCCGGACAGGGAATAATTCACCCCTCCACTTT
v_call: TRBV4-1; d_call: TRBD1; j_call: TRBJ1-1; clone_size: NA; cdr3_aa: CASSQEGGLTGGTEAFF; cdr3_nt: TGCGCCAGCAGCCAAGAAGGGGGTCTCACAGGGGGGACTGAAGCTTTCTTT
v_call: TRBV11-3; d_call: NA; j_call: TRBJ2-7; clone_size: NA; cdr3_aa: CASIQGLEYF; cdr3_nt: TGTGCCAGCATCCAGGGGCTGGAGTACTTC
v_call: TRBV21-1; d_call: NA; j_call: TRBJ1-4; clone_size: NA; cdr3_aa: CASGSTGESGTNEKLFF; cdr3_nt: TGTGCCAGCGGGTCCACAGGGGAGTCTGGGACTAATGAAAAACTGTTTTTT
v_call: TRBV7-2; d_call: TRBD2; j_call: TRBJ2-7; clone_size: NA; cdr3_aa: CASSPRLAGDEQYF; cdr3_nt: TGTGCCAGCAGCCCGCGACTAGCGGGGGACGAGCAGTACTTC
v_call: TRBV2; d_call: NA; j_call: TRBJ2-7; clone_size: few; cdr3_aa: CASSDYFSGDEQYF; cdr3_nt: TGTGCCAGCAGTGATTATTTCTCAGGGGACGAGCAGTACTTC
v_call: TRBV6-1; d_call: NA; j_call: TRBJ2-3; clone_size: NA; cdr3_aa: CASTPTGYTQYF; cdr3_nt: TGTGCCAGCACCCCGACGGGGTATACGCAGTATTTT
v_call: TRBV18; d_call: NA; j_call: TRBJ1-1; clone_size: NA; cdr3_aa: CASSPQRWNTEAFF; cdr3_nt: TGTGCCAGCTCACCACAGAGATGGAACACTGAAGCTTTCTTT
v_call: TRBV7-2; d_call: TRBD1; j_call: TRBJ1-1; clone_size: NA; cdr3_aa: CASSYDRGTEAFF; cdr3_nt: TGTGCCAGCAGCTACGACAGGGGGACTGAAGCTTTCTTT
v_call: TRBV7-3; d_call: NA; j_call: TRBJ2-7; clone_size: NA; cdr3_aa: CASSLSGGSYEQYF; cdr3_nt: TGTGCCAGCAGCTTAAGCGGCGGCTCCTACGAGCAGTACTTC
v_call: TRBV5-1; d_call: NA; j_call: TRBJ2-3; clone_size: NA; cdr3_aa: CASSLGRVTTDTQYF; cdr3_nt: TGCGCCAGCAGCTTGGGTCGGGTTACCACAGATACGCAGTATTTT
v_call: TRBV19; d_call: TRBD1; j_call: TRBJ1-6; clone_size: NA; cdr3_aa: CASSTNRGPLHF; cdr3_nt: TGTGCCAGTAGTACCAACAGGGGTCCCCTCCACTTT
v_call: TRBV5-1; d_call: TRBD2; j_call: TRBJ2-4; clone_size: NA; cdr3_aa: CASSFAGGGDIQYF; cdr3_nt: TGCGCCAGCAGCTTTGCCGGGGGGGGTGACATTCAGTACTTC
v_call: TRBV4-1; d_call: TRBD1; j_call: TRBJ2-7; clone_size: NA; cdr3_aa: CASSQRVRGQGSHEQYF; cdr3_nt: TGCGCCAGCAGCCAAAGGGTCCGAGGACAGGGGTCCCACGAGCAGTACTTC
v_call: TRBV30; d_call: NA; j_call: TRBJ1-1; clone_size: NA; cdr3_aa: CAWSGRTDRQEAFF; cdr3_nt: TGTGCCTGGAGTGGGAGGACGGATCGGCAAGAAGCTTTCTTT
v_call: TRBV6-5; d_call: NA; j_call: TRBJ1-3; clone_size: NA; cdr3_aa: CASRRHTGNTIYF; cdr3_nt: TGTGCCAGCAGGCGACACACTGGAAACACCATATATTTT
v_call: TRBV19; d_call: NA; j_call: TRBJ1-2; clone_size: NA; cdr3_aa: CASSRRGGAYGYTF; cdr3_nt: TGTGCCAGTAGCCGAAGAGGGGGGGCGTATGGCTACACCTTC
v_call: TRBV4-2; d_call: NA; j_call: TRBJ1-1; clone_size: NA; cdr3_aa: CASSAQRSGRMNTEAFF; cdr3_nt: TGTGCCAGCAGCGCCCAGAGATCGGGGAGGATGAACACTGAAGCTTTCTTT
v_call: TRBV30; d_call: TRBD1; j_call: TRBJ2-3; clone_size: NA; cdr3_aa: CAWSQTGASTDTQYF; cdr3_nt: TGTGCCTGGAGCCAGACAGGGGCTAGCACAGATACGCAGTATTTT
v_call: TRBV5-6; d_call: TRBD1; j_call: TRBJ2-5; clone_size: NA; cdr3_aa: CASSLGYRGPTETQYF; cdr3_nt: TGTGCCAGCAGCTTGGGCTACAGGGGCCCTACTGAGACCCAGTACTTC
v_call: TRBV7-3; d_call: NA; j_call: TRBJ2-1; clone_size: NA; cdr3_aa: CASSPKGIGGIEEQFF; cdr3_nt: TGTGCCAGCAGCCCAAAGGGTATCGGGGGAATAGAAGAGCAGTTCTTC
v_call: TRBV30; d_call: NA; j_call: TRBJ1-4; clone_size: NA; cdr3_aa: CAWSPSNRGDEKLFF; cdr3_nt: TGTGCCTGGAGTCCATCAAATAGAGGGGATGAAAAACTGTTTTTT